These 21 T cell receptor beta chains came from one sample sequenced in a study of CD8 T cells in Susac syndrome. RNA totalling 0.5 to 1 ug underwent reverse transcription with random hexamers. TCRdb re-called the immunoSEQ multiplex PCR reads through MiXCR, storing one row per CDR3 protein. The sample includes 150,000 or so distinct CDR3 sequences, about 95% of them seen just once. Sample: CD8+ T cells from PBMCs. These receptors originate from a human donor with multiple sclerosis.

This clonotype showed up just once. The rearrangement links TRBV30 to TRBJ2-7, with D unresolved. The ends were cut back, 2 bases at V and 0 bases at J, with 11 bases in the middle. Germline V gives CDR1 GTSNPN, CDR2 SVGIG (reference sequence). This CDR3 contains 14 residues. The CDR3 loop is CAWSNSEDSYEQYF. The CDR3 DNA reads TGTGCCTGGAGTAACTCAGAAGACTCCTACGAGCAGTACTTC.

V and J are TRBV15 and TRBJ2-7, with 9 bases aligning to TRBD1. The germline gives CDR1 LNHNV, CDR2 YYDKDF (reference sequence). Trimming at V came to 4 bases and at J to 5 bases, leaving 6 bases not matched to a gene. The CDR3 runs 14 residues. The CDR3 here is CATSIRTGVHEQYV. The DNA for the CDR3 is TGTGCCACCAGCATCCGGACAGGGGTCCACGAGCAGTACGTC.

The chain recombines TRBV30 with TRBJ2-2; D is perhaps TRBD1 or TRBD2 (5 bases each). There are 11 residues in the CDR3. CDR1 and CDR2 from the germline V gene are GTSNPN and SVGIG (reference sequence). The ends were cut back, 7 bases at V and 8 bases at J, with 11 bases in the middle. The CDR3 DNA sequence: TGTGCCTCTCCCGGGGCTGGGGAGCTGTTTTTT. Protein sequence: CASPGAGELFF.

The chain joins TRBV3-1 to TRBJ2-3, with TRBD2 matching 11 bases. The CDR3 totals 20 residues. With V trimmed by 4 bases and J by 1 base, 16 bases remained unmatched. Germline V CDR1 and CDR2: LGHDT, YNNKEL (reference sequence). The DNA for the CDR3 is TGTGCCAGCAGCCGCCCGAAATATGGTATAGCGGGGGGGGGCACAGATACGCAGTATTTT. This sequence encodes CASSRPKYGIAGGGTDTQYF.

The CDR3 sequence: CSVEGRGGYGYTF. CDR3 DNA: TGCAGCGTTGAGGGCAGGGGCGGGTATGGCTACACCTTC. V and J are TRBV29-1 and TRBJ1-2; TRBD1 might be the D (6 bases). Germline V gene sequence: CDR1 SQVTM, CDR2 ANQGSEA. This CDR3 comprises 13 residues. Deletions cut 3 bases from V and 5 bases from J, with 13 bases between.

This chain joins TRBV20-1 and TRBJ2-1, with 10 nucleotides matching TRBD2. J was trimmed by 5 bases and V by 4 bases; bases with no gene match: 2. Germline-derived CDR1 and CDR2 are DFQATT and SNEGSKA (reference sequence). The CDR3 totals 13 residues. The CDR3 region is CSATSGGDNEQFF. CDR3 coding DNA: TGCAGTGCTACTAGCGGGGGTGACAATGAGCAGTTCTTC.

The chain couples TRBV9 to TRBJ1-2; TRBD1 agrees at 10 bases. Trimming at V came to 3 bases and at J to 6 bases, leaving 8 bases not matched to a gene. Germline CDR1 is SGDLS and CDR2 is YYNGEE. This CDR3 has 15 amino acids. The chain's CDR3 is CASSASDRGLDGYTF. DNA for the CDR3: TGTGCCAGCAGCGCATCAGACAGGGGGCTCGATGGCTACACCTTC.

The CDR3 sequence: CASSLTGEGYNEQFF. The CDR3, as DNA: TGCGCCAGCAGCTTGACAGGGGAAGGCTACAATGAGCAGTTCTTC. The gene calls are TRBV5-1 and TRBJ2-1; 7 nucleotides align to TRBD1. Trimming at V came to 1 base and at J to 3 bases, leaving 4 bases not matched to a gene. The CDR3 has 15 residues. CDR1 and CDR2 (germline): SGHRS, YFSETQ.

V gene TRBV27 combines with J gene TRBJ2-6; D gene uncertain. V was pared by 3 bases and J by 1 base, with 4 bases between. CDR3 length: 14 residues. Germline CDR1 MNHEY, CDR2 SMNVEV (reference sequence). CDR3 bases: TGTGCCAGCAGTTTGGGATCTGGGGCCAACGTCCTGACTTTC. Translating gives CASSLGSGANVLTF. Combining the CDR3 with reference TRBV27 and TRBJ2-6 gives the whole variable domain EAQVTQNPRYLITVTGKKLTVTCSQNMNHEYMSWYRQDPGLGLRQIYYSMNVEVTDKGDVPEGYKVSRKEKRNFPLILESPSPNQTSLYFCASSLGSGANVLTFGAGSRLTVL.

This rearrangement joins TRBV12-3 or TRBV12-4 to TRBJ1-1; possible D gene TRBD1, 5 bases. This CDR3 spans 14 amino acids. Trimming pared 6 bases from V and 2 bases from J, leaving 13 bases between. The CDR3 DNA reads as TGTGCCAGCAGGACAGAGGGATTTAACACTGAAGCTTTCTTT. It yields the protein CASRTEGFNTEAFF.

With regard to this clonotype: Germline and junction disagree at one end, which may indicate a read error. The rearrangement uses TRBV7-7 and TRBJ2-1; D gene unclear. This CDR3 is built from 16 residues. CDR1 and CDR2 from the germline V gene are SSHAT and FNYEAQ (reference sequence). CDR3 DNA: TGTGCTAGCAGCCTCTACGGTGAAGGGTCCTACAATGAGCAGTTCTTC. Translating gives CASSLYGEGSYNEQFF. Complete variable domain (other parts from reference TRBV7-7 and TRBJ2-1): GAGVSQSPRYKVTKRGQDVTLRCDPISSHATLYWYQQALGQGPEFLTYFNYEAQPDKSGLPSDRFSAERPEGSISTLTIQRTEQRDSAMYRCASSLYGEGSYNEQFFGPGTRLTVL.

DNA for the CDR3: TGTGCCAGCGGGAGGTCCGGGGAGCTGTTTTTT. Translating gives CASGRSGELFF. The chain joins TRBV27 to TRBJ2-2; TRBD2 might be the D (6 bases). Germline V gives CDR1 MNHEY, CDR2 SMNVEV (reference sequence). Trimming removed 8 bases from V and 6 bases from J, with 7 bases in between. The CDR3 loop spans 11 amino acids.

The CDR3 region has the DNA TGTGCCAGCAGCGCCCCTCCGGTCCCCCTGGGGAATGAGCAGTTCTTC. Protein: CASSAPPVPLGNEQFF. The chain recombines TRBV9 with TRBJ2-1, with unresolved D. The germline gives CDR1 SGDLS, CDR2 YYNGEE. The CDR3 extends over 16 amino acids. V lost 3 bases to trimming and J lost 7 bases, with 20 bases between them.

There are a few counts of this clonotype. The chain is built from TRBV18 and TRBJ1-2, with D unclear. CDR3 length equals 13 residues. V lost 2 bases and J 2 bases, leaving 6 bases between the germline ends. Germline lookup yields CDR1 KGHSH and CDR2 LQKENI. Here the CDR3 reads CASSPTDNYGYTF. The CDR3 DNA sequence: TGTGCCAGCTCACCAACAGACAACTATGGCTACACCTTC.

This clonotype was detected once. The chain carries TRBV3-1 and TRBJ2-3; D is possibly TRBD2 (6 bases). Germline CDR1 LGHDT, CDR2 YNNKEL (reference sequence). Trimming shortened V by 4 bases and J by 0 bases, and 14 bases separated the two germline ends. CDR3 size: 16 residues. CDR3 nucleotide sequence: TGTGCCAGCAGCCCCCTTGTCGGGACTAGCACAGATACGCAGTATTTT. Its translation: CASSPLVGTSTDTQYF.

The V gene is TRBV11-2, the J gene TRBJ2-7; 8 nucleotides agree with TRBD1. Germline trimming cut 4 bases from V and 0 bases from J; bases unmatched to any gene: 8. CDR3 size: 16 residues. Germline CDR1 SGHAT, CDR2 FQNNGV. In DNA, the CDR3 is TGTGCCAGCAGCTCACCGGGACAGGCGACCTCCTACGAGCAGTACTTC. Translated: CASSSPGQATSYEQYF.

The gene calls are TRBV29-1 and TRBJ1-1, with 9 bases identical to TRBD1. Per germline, CDR1 SQVTM and CDR2 ANQGSEA. J was trimmed by 5 bases and V by 7 bases; bases with no gene match: 5. CDR3 size: 12 residues. The CDR3 spells CSGTGDGTEAFF. CDR3 DNA: TGCAGCGGGACAGGGGATGGGACTGAAGCTTTCTTT.

The chain combines TRBV29-1 with TRBJ2-5; unclear D gene. CDR1 and CDR2 (germline): SQVTM, ANQGSEA. V was pared by 3 bases and J by 4 bases, with 15 bases between. The length of the CDR3 is 14 residues. Written as DNA, the CDR3 is TGCAGCGTTGATTCAAGCGATCCGTCAGAGACCCAGTACTTC. Residues: CSVDSSDPSETQYF.

The J gene is TRBJ2-7, the V gene TRBV3-1; TRBD1 aligns across 10 bases. This CDR3 is built from 15 residues. The germline V gene has CDR1 LGHDT and CDR2 YNNKEL (reference sequence). J lost 3 bases, V lost 5 bases, and 7 bases had no gene match. The CDR3 coding sequence is TGTGCCAGCAGCGCGGGACAGGGGACCTTCTACGAGCAGTACGTC. This sequence encodes CASSAGQGTFYEQYV.

V gene TRBV3-1 combines with J gene TRBJ1-5, with 9 bases lining up with TRBD1. The trim removed 3 bases at V and 6 bases at J, leaving 6 bases unmatched. CDR3 length: 15 amino acids. Germline assignment: CDR1 LGHDT and CDR2 YNNKEL (reference sequence). CDR3 residues: CASSHGTGPGQPQHF. Written as DNA, the CDR3 is TGTGCCAGCAGCCATGGGACAGGGCCTGGTCAGCCCCAGCATTTT.

The chain carries TRBV2 and TRBJ2-7; 10 nucleotides align to TRBD2. CDR1 and CDR2 (germline): SNHLY, FYNNEI. The V and J ends lost 6 bases and 1 base, in that order; junction bases with no gene match: 6. The length of the CDR3 is 15 residues. In DNA, the CDR3 is TGTGCCAGCAGAGCTAGCGGGGGCCGATCCTACGAGCAGTACGTC. As protein: CASRASGGRSYEQYV.